One sample yielded the 12 T cell receptor beta chains listed below, sequenced in a study of liver allograft versus peripheral blood T cells. Study details: Blood and transplanted-liver T cell receptor repertoires from recipients were compared.

TCRdb fed the reads into MiXCR, producing one record per CDR3 protein. The sample lists 6,500 to 9,500 distinct CDR3 sequences, about 18% seen once, with 4.4% in the top ten. These TCRs come from a human patient who had a liver transplant. Part of the T cells may come from the graft donor.

The chain links TRBV12-3 or TRBV12-4 to TRBJ1-5; possibly TRBD1 for D (5 bases). The CDR3 covers 15 residues. V was shortened by 2 bases and J by 3 bases, with 11 bases between the two germline ends. CDR3 sequence (DNA): TGTGCCAGCAGTTTATGGGGGGGTGACAATCAGCCCCAGCATTTT. Amino acids: CASSLWGGDNQPQHF.

This clonotype has only a few counts. The chain uses TRBV7-2 and TRBJ2-1; TRBD1 agrees at 9 bases. V lost 3 bases, J lost 0 bases, and 3 bases stayed unmatched. CDR1 and CDR2 (germline): SGHTA, FQGNSA. The CDR3 is 16 residues long. As DNA, the CDR3 is TGTGCCAGCAGCTTGGGACAGGGTCGCTCCTACAATGAGCAGTTCTTC. Its protein is CASSLGQGRSYNEQFF.

This clonotype appeared many times. The J gene is TRBJ2-7, the V gene TRBV9; TRBD1 or TRBD2 may be the D gene (6 bases each). This CDR3 has 14 amino acids. The germline V gene encodes CDR1 SGDLS and CDR2 YYNGEE. The V and J ends lost 5 bases and 7 bases respectively, with 19 bases between them. The CDR3 here is CASSPSRGLGEQYF. CDR3 nucleotide sequence: TGTGCCAGCAGTCCAAGCCGGGGGCTGGGGGAGCAGTACTTC.

V is TRBV20-1 and J is TRBJ2-3, with 9 bases identical to TRBD1. Trimming at V came to 6 bases and at J to 4 bases, leaving 8 bases not matched to a gene. The CDR3 is made up of 14 amino acids. The germline V gene has CDR1 DFQATT and CDR2 SNEGSKA (reference sequence). CDR3 nucleotides: TGCAGTGCCCGGCGGACAGGGGTGGCAGATACGCAGTATTTT. Translated, it gives CSARRTGVADTQYF.

In this sample, this clonotype turned up many times. The V and J genes are TRBV28 and TRBJ2-1, with TRBD2 as a possible D gene (7 bases). From germline, CDR1 is MDHEN and CDR2 SYDVKM. Trimming pared 8 bases from V and 5 bases from J, leaving 16 bases between. There are 14 residues in the CDR3. This CDR3 reads CASFLEGGHNEQFF. DNA of the CDR3: TGTGCCAGCTTTCTAGAGGGGGGGCACAATGAGCAGTTCTTC.

By sample fraction, this clonotype is medium-sized. The chain has TRBV19 and TRBJ1-2; D ambiguous. The CDR3 sequence is 15 residues long. V was pared by 7 bases and J by 0 bases, with 15 bases between. Germline CDR1 LNHDA, CDR2 SQIVND (reference sequence). CDR3 DNA sequence: TGTGCCAGTAACGACCCGGCCCTTTCTAACTATGGCTACACCTTC. As protein: CASNDPALSNYGYTF.

This clonotype was picked up a small number of times. This chain joins TRBV9 and TRBJ1-4; possible D gene TRBD1, 5 bases. The germline V gene has CDR1 SGDLS and CDR2 YYNGEE. V lost 3 bases, J lost 5 bases, and 11 bases lay in between. The CDR3 covers 14 residues. Here the CDR3 reads CASSGGLENEKLFF. CDR3 nucleotides: TGTGCCAGCAGCGGGGGACTGGAGAATGAAAAACTGTTTTTT. Drawing the rest from reference TRBV9 and TRBJ1-4, the complete variable domain is DSGVTQTPKHLITATGQRVTLRCSPRSGDLSVYWYQQSLDQGLQFLIQYYNGEERAKGNILERFSAQQFPDLHSELNLSSLELGDSALYFCASSGGLENEKLFFGSGTQLSVL.

In its sample, this clonotype is medium-sized. The J gene is TRBJ1-1, the V gene TRBV7-2, with D maybe TRBD1 (6 bases). CDR3 length: 14 residues. Trimming shortened V by 6 bases and J by 1 base, and 12 bases separated the two germline ends. Germline V gene data show CDR1 as SGHTA and CDR2 as FQGNSA. DNA of the CDR3: TGTGCCAGCAGTACACAGGGAACGAACACTGAAGCTTTCTTT. As protein: CASSTQGTNTEAFF.

The V and J genes are TRBV30 and TRBJ2-5; D is unresolved. Per germline, CDR1 GTSNPN and CDR2 SVGIG (reference sequence). This CDR3 spans 13 amino acids. V lost 2 bases and J 2 bases, leaving 9 bases between the germline ends. Here the CDR3 DNA reads TGTGCCTGGAGTTCGAGTTGGCAAGAGACCCAGTACTTC. Protein product: CAWSSSWQETQYF.

This clonotype was observed at least ten times. The V call is TRBV19, the J call TRBJ1-5, with 10 bases lining up with TRBD1. The CDR3 is made up of 17 amino acids. With 0 bases clipped from V and 5 bases from J, the junction kept 7 bases outside the gene matches. The germline V gene encodes CDR1 LNHDA and CDR2 SQIVND (reference sequence). The CDR3: CASSIDADRGLYQPQHF. The CDR3 DNA reads TGTGCCAGTAGTATAGACGCAGACAGGGGGCTATATCAGCCCCAGCATTTT. The full variable domain, in which reference TRBV19 and TRBJ1-5 provide the parts outside the CDR3, is DGGITQSPKYLFRKEGQNVTLSCEQNLNHDAMYWYRQDPGQGLRLIYYSQIVNDFQKGDIAEGYSVSREKKESFPLTVTSAQKNPTAFYLCASSIDADRGLYQPQHFGDGTRLSIL.

The sample holds many counts of this clonotype. This chain joins TRBV6-6 and TRBJ2-7; 9 nucleotides match TRBD1. The CDR3 runs to 15 residues. J gave up 3 bases and V 7 bases, and 10 bases lay outside the gene matches. Germline V CDR1 and CDR2: MNHNY, SVGAGI (reference sequence). The CDR3 DNA reads as TGTGCCAGCAATGACCCCGGGACAGGGATCTACGAGCAGTACTTC. Protein product: CASNDPGTGIYEQYF.

By its share, this clonotype is medium-sized. The V and J genes are TRBV29-1 and TRBJ2-2; D perhaps matches TRBD1 (6 bases). V was trimmed by 5 bases and J by 1 base, leaving 11 bases between them. The CDR3 spans 14 residues. Germline assignment: CDR1 SQVTM and CDR2 ANQGSEA. The CDR3 nucleotides read TGCAGCGTTTTTGGGGGCTGGAACACCGGGGAGCTGTTTTTT. Amino acids: CSVFGGWNTGELFF.